These 18 T cell receptor beta chains were sequenced from one sample in a study of response to subunit inactivated influenza vaccine. A single record per CDR3 protein comes from TCRdb applying MiXCR to the RT-PCR reads. The sample includes 400,000 to 650,000 distinct CDR3 sequences, approximately 7.8% of them seen just once. Sequencing used PBMCs from blood, obtained around 25 months after vaccination. The receptors were sampled from a man aged 50-75 years who received an inactivated influenza vaccine.

This clonotype came up many times. The chain carries TRBV9 and TRBJ2-5; TRBD1 agrees at 7 bases. The V gene end was trimmed by 3 bases and the J gene end by 6 bases; junction bases not matched to a gene: 5. Germline CDR1 SGDLS, CDR2 YYNGEE. The CDR3 length is 13 residues. The CDR3 nucleotides read TGTGCCAGCAGCGCCCAGGGGGAACAGACCCAGTACTTC. Protein: CASSAQGEQTQYF.

This clonotype was detected ten times or more. This chain uses TRBV28 with TRBJ2-1; the D is unclear. The germline gives CDR1 MDHEN, CDR2 SYDVKM. The V end lost 6 bases, the J end lost 7 bases, and 7 bases lay between the germline ends. The CDR3 is 11 amino acids. The CDR3 sequence is CASSNRNEQFF. The CDR3 DNA is TGTGCCAGCAGCAACAGAAATGAGCAGTTCTTC.

This clonotype was recorded at least ten times. The limits of the CDR3 on the DNA are not certain, so only TCRdb's listed CDR3 is given. V and J are TRBV12-3 or TRBV12-4 and TRBJ1-1. Ends included, the CDR3 has 16 residues. The CDR3 region is CASSFLAGASNTEAFF.

This clonotype was seen a handful of times. The chain links TRBV9 to TRBJ2-1; TRBD2 matches at 9 bases. V lost 0 bases and J lost 8; bases outside the gene matches: 6. CDR3 length: 15 residues. The germline V gene encodes CDR1 SGDLS and CDR2 YYNGEE. CDR3 sequence (DNA): TGTGCCAGCAGCGTAGAAGCGGGAGGTTACCATGAGCAGTTCTTC. Translation gives CASSVEAGGYHEQFF.

This clonotype was observed a few times. The V and J genes are TRBV7-2 and TRBJ2-7; unclear D gene. The CDR3 is 13 amino acids. V was shortened by 1 base and J by 4 bases, with 8 bases between the two germline ends. The germline CDR1 and CDR2 sequences are SGHTA and FQGNSA. The CDR3 nucleotides read TGTGCCAGCAGCTTAGTACAGACATACGAGCAGTACTTC. Residues: CASSLVQTYEQYF.

This clonotype was recorded at least ten times. This chain joins TRBV27 and TRBJ1-2; possibly TRBD1 for D (6 bases). With 2 bases removed from V and 4 bases from J, the gap between germline ends came to 11 bases. Germline CDR1 and CDR2: MNHEY and SMNVEV (reference sequence). This CDR3 is 14 amino acids long. The CDR3 loop reads CASSLTGGPYGYTF. The CDR3 bases are TGTGCCAGCAGTTTAACGGGGGGGCCCTATGGCTACACCTTC.

The chain carries TRBV6-1 and TRBJ2-5; tentatively, D is TRBD1 (6 bases). The germline CDR1 and CDR2 sequences are MNHNS and SASEGT. This CDR3 has 14 residues. The V gene lost 6 bases and the J gene lost 5 bases, with 16 bases spanning the gap. The DNA of the CDR3 is TGTGCCAGCAGGGGCCTACAGGGCCGGGAGACCCAGTACTTC. Protein sequence: CASRGLQGRETQYF.

DNA of the CDR3: TGTGCCAGCAGCTTCGCTAGCGGGCGTACGCAGTATTTT. This gives the protein CASSFASGRTQYF. The chain has TRBV7-2 and TRBJ2-3; 8 bases match TRBD2. The CDR3 is 13 residues long. Germline assignment: CDR1 SGHTA and CDR2 FQGNSA. V shed 3 bases, J shed 8 bases, and the junction held 4 bases outside the gene matches.

This clonotype occurred once. The chain couples TRBV5-1 to TRBJ2-7, with TRBD2 matching 10 bases. CDR1 is SGHRS and CDR2 is YFSETQ in the germline V gene. The CDR3 is 17 residues long. The V and J ends lost 0 bases and 0 bases, in that order; junction bases with no gene match: 6. CDR3 DNA: TGCGCCAGCAGCTTGGCCGAACTAGCGGGAAGCTCCTACGAGCAGTACTTC. Translated, it gives CASSLAELAGSSYEQYF.

This chain joins TRBV6-2 or TRBV6-3 and TRBJ2-7, with D maybe TRBD2 (6 bases). The V end lost 5 bases, the J end lost 3 bases, and 20 bases lay between the germline ends. The CDR3 has 16 amino acids. The germline V gene has CDR1 MNHEY and CDR2 SVGEGT. CDR3 region: CASSPQGFSGNYEQYF. Written as DNA, the CDR3 is TGTGCCAGCAGTCCTCAGGGATTTAGCGGCAACTACGAGCAGTACTTC.

The J gene is TRBJ2-5, the V gene TRBV11-2, with a possible D match to TRBD2 (5 bases). CDR1 and CDR2 (germline): SGHAT, FQNNGV. The V and J ends lost 4 bases and 5 bases respectively, with 17 bases between them. CDR3 length: 15 amino acids. The CDR3 reads CASSSFFREKETQYF. The CDR3 nucleotides read TGTGCCAGCAGCTCCTTTTTTCGGGAAAAGGAGACCCAGTACTTC.

This clonotype has a count of ten or more. The chain employs TRBV15 and TRBJ2-7; 8 positions agree with TRBD1. V gave up 6 bases and J gave up 2 bases; unmatched junction bases: 9. The germline gives CDR1 LNHNV, CDR2 YYDKDF (reference sequence). The CDR3 covers 15 residues. The CDR3: CATSTGTGFTYEQYF. In DNA form, the CDR3 reads TGTGCCACCAGTACAGGGACAGGTTTTACCTACGAGCAGTACTTC.

In this sample, this clonotype turned up a few times. The V call is TRBV3-1, the J call TRBJ1-1, with TRBD1 as a possible D gene (5 bases). The CDR3 extends over 14 amino acids. Germline CDR1 and CDR2: LGHDT and YNNKEL (reference sequence). V gave up 1 base and J gave up 4 bases, with 10 bases separating them. The CDR3 coding sequence is TGTGCCAGCAGCCAAGTCTCAGGGAGCACTGAAGCTTTCTTT. The encoded protein is CASSQVSGSTEAFF.

This clonotype showed up just a few times. The CDR3 DNA follows: TGTGCCAGCAGCGGACGGGCGGTGGGCGGCACTGAAGCTTTCTTT. Protein sequence: CASSGRAVGGTEAFF. The chain employs TRBV5-5 and TRBJ1-1; D is undetermined. This CDR3 has 15 residues. V was clipped by 4 bases and J by 4 bases, with 17 bases between them. Germline V gene lookup returns CDR1 SGHKS and CDR2 YYEKEE (reference sequence). Using reference TRBV5-5 and TRBJ1-1 for the parts outside the CDR3, the full variable domain is DAGVTQSPTHLIKTRGQQVTLRCSPISGHKSVSWYQQVLGQGPQFIFQYYEKEERGRGNFPDRFSARQFPNYSSELNVNALLLGDSALYLCASSGRAVGGTEAFFGQGTRLTVV.

This clonotype was seen a handful of times. The chain employs TRBV9 and TRBJ2-1; TRBD2 aligns across 9 bases. The CDR3 runs to 17 residues. Germline-derived CDR1 and CDR2 are SGDLS and YYNGEE. V trimming: 0 bases; J trimming: 3 bases; junction bases outside the gene matches: 7. CDR3: CASSVGGAGGFYNEQFF. The CDR3 DNA sequence: TGTGCCAGCAGCGTAGGTGGTGCGGGGGGGTTCTACAATGAGCAGTTCTTC.

This clonotype was seen more than once but under ten times. The chain recombines TRBV7-2 with TRBJ1-6; D ambiguous. V was clipped by 3 bases and J by 8 bases, with 8 bases between them. CDR3 length: 13 amino acids. Germline loops: CDR1 SGHTA, CDR2 FQGNSA. The CDR3 DNA reads as TGTGCCAGCAGCTTTATGGCGGATTCACCCCTCCACTTT. Translated: CASSFMADSPLHF.

The sample holds a few counts of this clonotype. J is TRBJ2-7 and V is TRBV3-1, with 10 bases aligning to TRBD1. This CDR3 spans 15 amino acids. V lost 5 bases, J lost 2 bases, and 6 bases stayed unmatched. Germline V lookup: CDR1 LGHDT, CDR2 YNNKEL (reference sequence). CDR3 bases: TGTGCCAGCAGCAACCGGGACAGGGGACCCTACGAGCAGTACTTC. Amino acid sequence: CASSNRDRGPYEQYF.

This clonotype was seen ten or more times. The chain carries TRBV20-1 and TRBJ2-2; D gene ambiguous. The CDR3 length is 14 residues. The germline V gene has CDR1 DFQATT and CDR2 SNEGSKA (reference sequence). The V end was cut by 6 bases, the J end by 5 bases, with 16 bases between. This CDR3 is CSALRRLPTGELFF. The CDR3 DNA follows: TGCAGTGCCCTTAGGAGACTCCCGACCGGGGAGCTGTTTTTT.